This T cell receptor beta chain came from a study of blood T cell repertoires in COVID-19. Study details: PBMCs, B-cell-depleted T cells, or T cells provided the cDNA or gDNA that made up the material.

The age range of participants was roughly 18 to 90 years, with residence in approximately 25 US areas. Donors in Cohort 3 counted as recovered after two negative PCRs, clearance, or symptom resolution. Original processing methods: Reference gene primer amplification gave nucleated cell count estimates. Using immunoSEQ multiplex PCR, the repertoire was profiled, and TCRdb retains in-frame clones only, with some absent. Clonal size and the V and J genes are those of that table, whereas D and trimming came from the DNA. Among 150,000 or so clones listed, around nine tenths were seen once. The source of this sequence is a woman in her fifties or sixties who had recovered from COVID-19. The specimen sequenced was PBMCs or T cells enriched from blood (not recorded which).

The CDR3 region has the DNA TGTGCCAGCAGTATACAGGGAGAACAGCCCCAGCATTTT. Translation: CASSIQGEQPQHF. The chain employs TRBV2 and TRBJ1-5; TRBD1 is a possible D gene (6 bases). Germline CDR1 SNHLY, CDR2 FYNNEI. CDR3 length: 13 amino acids. The germline V and J ends were trimmed by 5 bases and 7 bases, with 12 bases remaining between them.